Below, 14 T cell receptor beta chains from the same sample are listed, as sequenced in a study of blood T cell repertoires in COVID-19. This table comes from immunoSEQ multiplex PCR, and its TCRdb copy is limited to in-frame clones, with some not included. This table has approximately 290,000 clones, roughly 90% appearing once. Sequenced: peripheral blood. These receptors came from a woman aged 25 to 45 with COVID-19, enrolled during active disease.

This clone was seen many times. CDR3 DNA sequence: TGTGCCAGCAGAAAGCGGCTGGACCAAGAGACCCAGTACTTC. It is translated as CASRKRLDQETQYF. The rearrangement joins TRBV6-5 to TRBJ2-5; the D gene is possibly TRBD2 (5 bases). Per germline, CDR1 MNHEY and CDR2 SVGAGI. The CDR3 has 14 amino acids. Trimming removed 6 bases from V and 0 bases from J, with 11 bases in between.

This sequence joins TRBV9 and TRBJ2-5; 8 bases fit TRBD1. V trimming: 4 bases; J trimming: 4 bases; junction bases outside the gene matches: 9. The length of the CDR3 is 15 residues. Germline V CDR1 and CDR2: SGDLS, YYNGEE. CDR3 sequence reads: CASSFRTGLAETQYF. The DNA of the CDR3 is TGTGCCAGCAGCTTTCGGACAGGGCTAGCAGAGACCCAGTACTTC.

The chain carries TRBV14 and TRBJ1-2; 8 bases line up with TRBD1. The CDR3 covers 12 residues. V lost 4 bases and J lost 13; bases outside the gene matches: 8. Germline V gene sequence: CDR1 SGHDN, CDR2 FVKESK. The CDR3 protein is CASSRRTGYITF. CDR3 DNA sequence: TGTGCCAGCAGCCGTCGGACAGGGTATATCACCTTC.

A few counts support this clone. The gene calls are TRBV20-1 and TRBJ2-1, with 7 bases identical to TRBD2. CDR1 is DFQATT and CDR2 is SNEGSKA in the germline V gene (reference sequence). Trimming removed 0 bases from V and 13 bases from J; junction bases left unmatched: 3. This CDR3 spans 11 amino acids. CDR3 coding DNA: TGCAGTGCTAGAGATGGGAGGGAACAGTTCTTC. It yields the protein CSARDGREQFF.

The chain is built from TRBV7-9 and TRBJ1-1; 7 bases are shared with TRBD1. Unmatched junction bases numbered 7, after V lost 6 bases and J lost 6 bases. Germline lookup yields CDR1 SEHNR and CDR2 FQNEAQ (reference sequence). This CDR3 is 13 amino acids long. The CDR3, as DNA: TGTGCCAGCAGACCCCGGGACAGACCTGAAGCTTTCTTT. It codes for CASRPRDRPEAFF.

The chain combines TRBV7-2 with TRBJ1-4; 9 bases align to TRBD1. Trimming cost V 1 base and J 5 bases; bases outside gene matches: 5. CDR1 SGHTA and CDR2 FQGNSA come from the germline V gene. The CDR3 is 16 amino acids. The CDR3 protein is CASSLGDRDWNEKLFF. The DNA for the CDR3 is TGTGCCAGCAGCTTAGGGGACAGGGACTGGAATGAAAAACTGTTTTTT.

The V call is TRBV11-2, the J call TRBJ2-3; 9 bases line up with TRBD1. V shed 5 bases, J shed 4 bases, and the junction held 10 bases outside the gene matches. The CDR3 consists of 16 residues. Germline CDR1 reads SGHAT; CDR2 reads FQNNGV. The CDR3 coding sequence is TGTGCCAGCAGCCCAGGGGACAGGGTGAGGTCAGATACGCAGTATTTT. Amino acid sequence: CASSPGDRVRSDTQYF.

The CDR3 nucleotides read TGTGCCAGCAGCGGACAGGGACTAGCCAAAAACATTCAGTACTTC. Residues: CASSGQGLAKNIQYF. The V and J genes are TRBV2 and TRBJ2-4; 8 bases match TRBD1. Germline trimming cut 6 bases from V and 0 bases from J; bases unmatched to any gene: 4. The length of the CDR3 is 15 residues. The germline V gene has CDR1 SNHLY and CDR2 FYNNEI.

J is TRBJ2-1 and V is TRBV5-6; D unclear. This CDR3 contains 13 residues. Germline V gene lookup returns CDR1 SGHDT and CDR2 YYEEEE. V lost 0 bases, J lost 4 bases, and 5 bases lay in between. DNA of the CDR3: TGTGCCAGCAGCTTGGATGAGTACAATGAGCAGTTCTTC. As protein: CASSLDEYNEQFF.

This clone came up a few times. Here the CDR3 DNA reads TGCGCCAGCAGCCCGGCGGAGGCCTACGAGCAGTACTTC. Amino acid sequence: CASSPAEAYEQYF. The rearrangement uses TRBV5-1 and TRBJ2-7, with D perhaps matching TRBD2 (5 bases). Germline CDR1 is SGHRS and CDR2 is YFSETQ. V was shortened by 4 bases and J by 2 bases, with 10 bases between the two germline ends. The CDR3 runs to 13 residues.

The chain has TRBV3-1 (or the pseudogene TRBV3-2) and TRBJ2-2, with TRBD2 matching 10 bases. After removal of 3 bases from V and 1 base from J, the junction contained 2 bases not matched to a gene. This CDR3 has 16 residues. Per germline, CDR1 LGHDT and CDR2 YNNKEL (reference sequence). The CDR3 DNA follows: TGTGCCAGCAGCCAGCTAGCGGGGGTGAACACCGGGGAGCTGTTTTTT. Residues: CASSQLAGVNTGELFF.

The gene calls are TRBV7-8 and TRBJ2-2, with 8 bases fitting TRBD2. Germline loops: CDR1 SGHVS, CDR2 FQNEAQ. The V segment lost 1 base and the J segment 1 base; nucleotides outside the gene matches: 5. The CDR3 runs to 17 residues. CDR3 region: CASSLVMAGGNTGELFF. Written as DNA, the CDR3 is TGTGCCAGCAGCTTAGTGATGGCGGGGGGGAACACCGGGGAGCTGTTTTTT. Using reference TRBV7-8 and TRBJ2-2 for the parts outside the CDR3, the full variable domain is GAGVSQSPRYKVAKRGQDVALRCDPISGHVSLFWYQQALGQGPEFLTYFQNEAQLDKSGLPSDRFFAERPEGSVSTLKIQRTQQEDSAVYLCASSLVMAGGNTGELFFGEGSRLTVL.

V usage is TRBV19 and J usage is TRBJ1-2; TRBD1 aligns across 8 bases. Per the germline V gene, CDR1 is LNHDA and CDR2 is SQIVND (reference sequence). The CDR3 length is 17 residues. V shed 5 bases, J shed 0 bases, and the junction held 11 bases outside the gene matches. The CDR3 DNA sequence: TGTGCCAGTAGTTACTGGACAGGGTGGTCGGCTAACTATGGCTACACCTTC. This translates into CASSYWTGWSANYGYTF.

The chain joins TRBV12-3 or TRBV12-4 to TRBJ1-3; possible D gene TRBD1, 5 bases. V was shortened by 10 bases and J by 2 bases, with 12 bases between the two germline ends. This CDR3 has 13 amino acids. In DNA, the CDR3 is TGTGCCACGTGGGGGGAGGCTGGAAACACCATATATTTT. Translating gives CATWGEAGNTIYF.